This T cell receptor (beta chain) came from a study of blood T cells in healthy people across ages. Whole-study results and caveats: Age advanced and TCR beta diversity per million T cells fell, roughly linearly. Naive T cell percentage showed a strong correlation with the diversity of TCR beta.

A second roughly 7 to 12 cycle PCR used barcoded and J-beta primers. TCRdb called the 5' RACE reads again in MiXCR, with one record for every CDR3 protein. Of 1.5 million to 2 million distinct CDR3 sequences listed, around half are singletons. Comment on this clonotype: Its antigen is not known.

This CDR3 is 16 amino acids long. V lost 3 bases and J lost 2; bases outside the gene matches: 7. Germline V gives CDR1 SNHLY, CDR2 FYNNEI. This clonotype was sampled from a woman aged 35 to 49 in good health. The specimen sequenced was blood. The J gene is TRBJ2-3, the V gene TRBV2, with 8 bases identical to TRBD2. The CDR3 nucleotides read TGTGCCAGCAGTGATTGGGCGGGGGGACTCACAGATACGCAGTATTTT. Translated: CASSDWAGGLTDTQYF.